This T cell receptor beta chain was sequenced in a study of cytomegalovirus exposure and HLA in healthy donors. This clone was seen a few times. The CDR3 length is 16 residues. Germline V gene lookup returns CDR1 SGHDT and CDR2 YYEEEE. Germline trimming cut 1 base from V and 6 bases from J; bases unmatched to any gene: 8. The primer mix had 60 Vbeta and 13 Jbeta primers. Libraries were prepared by immunoSEQ multiplex PCR; TCRdb keeps only in-frame clonotypes and omits some of them. Of roughly 66,000 clones listed, roughly 79% are singletons. The sequencing sample was made of PBMCs. This TCR derives from a man aged 50 to 60 in good health and CMV-seronegative. The chain carries TRBV5-6 and TRBJ2-2; 8 bases align to TRBD2. For the CDR3, the DNA is TGTGCCAGCAGCTTGTATGGGACTAGTTTCTCCGGGGAGCTGTTTTTT. Encoded protein: CASSLYGTSFSGELFF.